This record covers a single TCR beta chain. This specimen comes from a study of lymphopenia after photon versus proton radiotherapy. Germline CDR1 is SGHRS and CDR2 is YFSETQ. The CDR3 consists of 15 residues. With 4 bases removed from V and 3 bases from J, the gap between germline ends came to 17 bases. Produced via immunoSEQ multiplex PCR; TCRdb's table is partial and in-frame only. The sample shows over 4,500 clones, about 87% of them seen only once. The chain has TRBV5-1 and TRBJ2-7, with D unresolved. The source is a man at least 80 years old with cholangiocarcinoma. The source material was peripheral blood, sampled from a patient treated with photon-based radiotherapy. As DNA, the CDR3 is TGCGCCAGCAGCCCAGGACGGACCCTTAACTACGAGCAGTACTTC. The encoded protein is CASSPGRTLNYEQYF.